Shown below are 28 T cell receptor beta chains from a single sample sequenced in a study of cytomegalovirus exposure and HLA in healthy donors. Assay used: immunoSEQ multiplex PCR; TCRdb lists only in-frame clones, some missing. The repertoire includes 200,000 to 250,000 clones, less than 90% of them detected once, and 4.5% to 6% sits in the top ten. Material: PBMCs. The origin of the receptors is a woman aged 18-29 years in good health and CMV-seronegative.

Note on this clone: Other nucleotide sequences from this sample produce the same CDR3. CDR3 amino acids: CASSLGGGSTEAFF. The CDR3 DNA reads TGTGCCAGCAGCTTGGGTGGCGGCAGCACTGAAGCTTTCTTT. The V call is TRBV5-4, the J call TRBJ1-1; no reliable D call. Per germline, CDR1 SGHNT and CDR2 YYREEE (reference sequence). The length of the CDR3 is 14 residues. V lost 0 bases and J 4 bases, leaving 10 bases between the germline ends.

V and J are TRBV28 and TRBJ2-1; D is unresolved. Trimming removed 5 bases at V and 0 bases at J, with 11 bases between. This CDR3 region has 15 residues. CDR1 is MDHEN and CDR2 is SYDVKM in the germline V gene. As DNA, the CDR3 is TGTGCCAGCAGTCCCCCCCTGGGCTCCTACAATGAGCAGTTCTTC. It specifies CASSPPLGSYNEQFF.

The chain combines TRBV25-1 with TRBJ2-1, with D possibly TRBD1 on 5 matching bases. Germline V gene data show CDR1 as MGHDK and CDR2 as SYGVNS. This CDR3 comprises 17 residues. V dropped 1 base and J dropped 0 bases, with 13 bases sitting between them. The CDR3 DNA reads TGTGCCAGCAGTGAATTCAAGGGGCTTGACTCCTACAATGAGCAGTTCTTC. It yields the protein CASSEFKGLDSYNEQFF.

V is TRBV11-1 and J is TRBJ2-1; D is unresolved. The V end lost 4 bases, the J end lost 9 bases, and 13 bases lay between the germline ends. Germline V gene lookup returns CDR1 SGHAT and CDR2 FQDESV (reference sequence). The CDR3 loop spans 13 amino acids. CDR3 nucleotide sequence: TGTGCCAGCAGCTCCGGGTTTTCGGGTGAGCAGTTCTTC. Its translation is CASSSGFSGEQFF.

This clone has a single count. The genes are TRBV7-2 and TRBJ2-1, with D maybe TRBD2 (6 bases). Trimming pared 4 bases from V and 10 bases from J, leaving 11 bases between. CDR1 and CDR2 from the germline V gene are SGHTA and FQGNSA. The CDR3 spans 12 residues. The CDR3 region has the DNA TGTGCCAGCAGCTCCTACCGGGGGGAGCAGTTCTTC. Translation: CASSSYRGEQFF.

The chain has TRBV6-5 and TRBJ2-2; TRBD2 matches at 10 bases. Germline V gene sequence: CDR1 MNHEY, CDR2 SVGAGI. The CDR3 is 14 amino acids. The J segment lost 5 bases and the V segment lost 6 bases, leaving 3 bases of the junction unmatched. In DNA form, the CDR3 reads TGTGCCAGCAGGGCTAGCGGGAGAACCGGGGAGCTGTTTTTT. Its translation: CASRASGRTGELFF.

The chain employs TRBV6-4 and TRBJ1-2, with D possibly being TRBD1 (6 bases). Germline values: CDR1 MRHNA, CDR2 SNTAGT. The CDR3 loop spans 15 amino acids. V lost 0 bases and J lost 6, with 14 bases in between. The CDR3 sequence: CASSDSGGTGHGYTF. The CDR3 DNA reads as TGTGCCAGCAGTGACTCGGGGGGTACAGGGCATGGCTACACCTTC.

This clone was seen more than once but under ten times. The DNA of the CDR3 is TGTGCCAGCAGCCCTAGACCCAGGGTTCCCACCGGGGAGCTGTTTTTT. Its translation: CASSPRPRVPTGELFF. The chain has TRBV9 and TRBJ2-2; possible D gene TRBD1, 5 bases. V shed 4 bases and J shed 4 bases, with 17 bases lying between them. Germline-derived CDR1 and CDR2 are SGDLS and YYNGEE. The CDR3 is made up of 16 amino acids.

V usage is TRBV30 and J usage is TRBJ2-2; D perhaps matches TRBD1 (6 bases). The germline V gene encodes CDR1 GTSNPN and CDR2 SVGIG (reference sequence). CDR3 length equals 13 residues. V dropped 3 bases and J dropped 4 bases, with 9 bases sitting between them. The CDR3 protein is CAWSKGVTGELFF. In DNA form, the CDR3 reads TGTGCCTGGAGCAAGGGGGTCACCGGGGAGCTGTTTTTT.

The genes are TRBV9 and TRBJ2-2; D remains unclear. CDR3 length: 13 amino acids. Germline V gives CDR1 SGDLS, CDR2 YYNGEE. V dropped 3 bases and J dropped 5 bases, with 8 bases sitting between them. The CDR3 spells CASSELQTGELFF. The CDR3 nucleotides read TGTGCCAGCAGCGAATTGCAAACCGGGGAGCTGTTTTTT.

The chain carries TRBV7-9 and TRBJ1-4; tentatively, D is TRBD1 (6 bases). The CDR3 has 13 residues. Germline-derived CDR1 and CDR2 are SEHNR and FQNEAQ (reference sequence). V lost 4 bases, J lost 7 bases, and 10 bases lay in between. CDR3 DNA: TGTGCCAGCAGCTCAGGACAGACTGAAAAACTGTTTTTT. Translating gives CASSSGQTEKLFF.

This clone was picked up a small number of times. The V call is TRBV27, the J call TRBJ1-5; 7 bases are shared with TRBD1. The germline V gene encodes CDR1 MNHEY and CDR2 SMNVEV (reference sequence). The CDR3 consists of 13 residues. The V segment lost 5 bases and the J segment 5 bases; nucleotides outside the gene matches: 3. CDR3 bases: TGTGCCAGCAGTCACAGGGGTGATCAGCCCCAGCATTTT. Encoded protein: CASSHRGDQPQHF.

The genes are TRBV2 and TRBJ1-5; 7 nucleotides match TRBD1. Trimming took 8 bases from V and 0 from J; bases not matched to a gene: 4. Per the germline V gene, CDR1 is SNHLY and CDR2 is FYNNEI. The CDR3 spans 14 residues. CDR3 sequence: CASQGQASNQPQHF. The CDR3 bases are TGTGCCAGCCAAGGACAGGCTAGCAATCAGCCCCAGCATTTT.

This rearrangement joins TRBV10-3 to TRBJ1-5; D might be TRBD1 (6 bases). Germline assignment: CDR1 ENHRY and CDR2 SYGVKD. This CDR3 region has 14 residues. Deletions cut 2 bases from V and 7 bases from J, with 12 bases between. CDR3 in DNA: TGTGCCATCAGTGAGAGGCCAGGGGACCAGCCCCAGCATTTT. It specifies CAISERPGDQPQHF.

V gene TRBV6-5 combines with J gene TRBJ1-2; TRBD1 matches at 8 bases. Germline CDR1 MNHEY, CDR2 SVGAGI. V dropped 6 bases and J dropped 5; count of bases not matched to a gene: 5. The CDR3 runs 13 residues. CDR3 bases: TGTGCCAGCAGGAGGACAGGGAAATATGGCTACACCTTC. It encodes CASRRTGKYGYTF.

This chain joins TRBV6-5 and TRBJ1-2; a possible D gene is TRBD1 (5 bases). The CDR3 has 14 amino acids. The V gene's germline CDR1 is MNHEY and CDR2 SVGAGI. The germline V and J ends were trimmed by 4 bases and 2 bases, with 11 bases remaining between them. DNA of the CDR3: TGTGCCAGCAGTTCGACAGTCAGCAACTATGGCTACACCTTC. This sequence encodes CASSSTVSNYGYTF.

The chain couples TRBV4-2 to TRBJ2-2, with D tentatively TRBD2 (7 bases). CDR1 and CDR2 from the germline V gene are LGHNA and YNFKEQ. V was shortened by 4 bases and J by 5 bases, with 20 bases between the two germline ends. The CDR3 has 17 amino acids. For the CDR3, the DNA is TGTGCCAGCAGCCGACCCCTGGGGGGGGCGGGGACCGGGGAGCTGTTTTTT. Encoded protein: CASSRPLGGAGTGELFF.

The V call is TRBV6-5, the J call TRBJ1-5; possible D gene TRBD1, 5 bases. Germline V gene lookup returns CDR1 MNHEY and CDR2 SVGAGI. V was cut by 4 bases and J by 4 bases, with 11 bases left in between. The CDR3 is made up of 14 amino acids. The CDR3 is CASSSKRGNQPQHF. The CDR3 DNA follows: TGTGCCAGCAGTTCAAAGAGGGGTAATCAGCCCCAGCATTTT.

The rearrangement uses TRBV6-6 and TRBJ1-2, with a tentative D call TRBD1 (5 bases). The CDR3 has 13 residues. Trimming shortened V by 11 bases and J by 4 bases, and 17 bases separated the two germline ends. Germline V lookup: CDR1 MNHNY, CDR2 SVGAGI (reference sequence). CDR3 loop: CAGRGGLVYGYTF. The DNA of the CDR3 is TGTGCCGGTCGGGGGGGACTAGTCTATGGCTACACCTTC.

CDR3 amino acids: CASSWGGTGNQPQHF. CDR3 in DNA: TGTGCCAGCAGTTGGGGGGGGACAGGGAATCAGCCCCAGCATTTT. V usage is TRBV27 and J usage is TRBJ1-5; TRBD1 matches at 9 bases. CDR1 and CDR2 from the germline V gene are MNHEY and SMNVEV (reference sequence). The CDR3 length is 15 residues. The V gene end was trimmed by 4 bases and the J gene end by 4 bases; junction bases not matched to a gene: 5.

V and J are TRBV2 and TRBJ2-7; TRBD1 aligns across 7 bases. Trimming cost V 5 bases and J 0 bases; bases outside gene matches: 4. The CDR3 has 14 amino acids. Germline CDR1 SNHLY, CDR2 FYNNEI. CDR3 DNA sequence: TGTGCCAGCAGTCGGGACAGTAGCTCCTACGAGCAGTACTTC. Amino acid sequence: CASSRDSSSYEQYF.

CDR3 DNA sequence: TGTGCCAGCAGCTTAGTGGCCTCAGTCACTGAAGCTTTCTTT. It codes for CASSLVASVTEAFF. The V call is TRBV7-3, the J call TRBJ1-1, with D hard to call. Trimming pared 2 bases from V and 4 bases from J, leaving 11 bases between. Germline V gene data show CDR1 as SGHTA and CDR2 as FQGTGA. The CDR3 loop spans 14 amino acids.

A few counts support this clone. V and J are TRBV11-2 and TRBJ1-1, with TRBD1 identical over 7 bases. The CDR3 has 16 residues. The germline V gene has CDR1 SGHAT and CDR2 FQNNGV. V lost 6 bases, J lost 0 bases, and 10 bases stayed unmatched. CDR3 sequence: CASRPVGGPMNTEAFF. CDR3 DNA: TGTGCCAGCAGGCCCGTAGGGGGCCCGATGAACACTGAAGCTTTCTTT. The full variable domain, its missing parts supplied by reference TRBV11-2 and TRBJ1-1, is EAGVAQSPRYKIIEKRQSVAFWCNPISGHATLYWYQQILGQGPKLLIQFQNNGVVDDSQLPKDRFSAERLKGVDSTLKIQPAKLEDSAVYLCASRPVGGPMNTEAFFGQGTRLTVV.

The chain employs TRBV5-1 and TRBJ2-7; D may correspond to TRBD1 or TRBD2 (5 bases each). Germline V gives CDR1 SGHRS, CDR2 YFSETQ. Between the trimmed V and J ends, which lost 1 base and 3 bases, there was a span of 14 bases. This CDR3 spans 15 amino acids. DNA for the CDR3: TGCGCCAGCAGCTTGAGCGGACAAGGAGGCTACGAGCAGTACTTC. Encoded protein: CASSLSGQGGYEQYF.

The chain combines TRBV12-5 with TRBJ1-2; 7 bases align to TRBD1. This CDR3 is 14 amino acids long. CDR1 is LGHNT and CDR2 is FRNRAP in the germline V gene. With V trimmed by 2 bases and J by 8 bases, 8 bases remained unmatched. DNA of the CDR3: TGTGCTAGTGGTTTGCCTGACAGGGCGGGCGGCTACACCTTC. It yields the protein CASGLPDRAGGYTF.

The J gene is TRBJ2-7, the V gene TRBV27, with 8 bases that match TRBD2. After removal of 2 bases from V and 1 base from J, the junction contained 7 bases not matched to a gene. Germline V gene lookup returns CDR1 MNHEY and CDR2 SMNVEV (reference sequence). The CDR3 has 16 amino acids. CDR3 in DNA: TGTGCCAGCAGTTTACTCCACACGGGAGGGTCCTACGAGCAGTACTTC. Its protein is CASSLLHTGGSYEQYF.

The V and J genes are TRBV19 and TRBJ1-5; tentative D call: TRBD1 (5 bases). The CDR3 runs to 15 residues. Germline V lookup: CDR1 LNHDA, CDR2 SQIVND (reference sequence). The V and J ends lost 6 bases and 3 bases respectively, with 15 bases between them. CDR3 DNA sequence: TGTGCCAGTAGCTCATGGACACCTTACAATCAGCCCCAGCATTTT. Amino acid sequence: CASSSWTPYNQPQHF. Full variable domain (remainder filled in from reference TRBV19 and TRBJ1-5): DGGITQSPKYLFRKEGQNVTLSCEQNLNHDAMYWYRQDPGQGLRLIYYSQIVNDFQKGDIAEGYSVSREKKESFPLTVTSAQKNPTAFYLCASSSWTPYNQPQHFGDGTRLSIL.

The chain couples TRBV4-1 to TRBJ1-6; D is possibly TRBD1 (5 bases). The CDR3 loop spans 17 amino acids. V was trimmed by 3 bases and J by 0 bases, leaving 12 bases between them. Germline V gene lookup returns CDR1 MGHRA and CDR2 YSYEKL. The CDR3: CASSHPEGSSYNSPLHF. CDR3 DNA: TGCGCCAGCAGCCACCCGGAGGGGAGCTCCTATAATTCACCCCTCCACTTT.